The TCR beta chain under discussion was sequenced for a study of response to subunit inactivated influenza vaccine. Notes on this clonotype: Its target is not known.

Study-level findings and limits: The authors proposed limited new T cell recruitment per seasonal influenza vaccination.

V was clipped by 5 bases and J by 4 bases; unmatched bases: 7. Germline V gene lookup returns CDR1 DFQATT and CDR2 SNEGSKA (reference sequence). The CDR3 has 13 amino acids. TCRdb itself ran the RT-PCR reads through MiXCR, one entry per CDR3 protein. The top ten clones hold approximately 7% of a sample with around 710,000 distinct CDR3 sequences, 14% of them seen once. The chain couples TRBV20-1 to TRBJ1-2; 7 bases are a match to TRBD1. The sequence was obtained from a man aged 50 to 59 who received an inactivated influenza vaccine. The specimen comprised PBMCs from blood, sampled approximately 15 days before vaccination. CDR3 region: CSAWEGGAYGYTF. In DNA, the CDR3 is TGCAGTGCTTGGGAAGGGGGCGCCTATGGCTACACCTTC.